This T cell receptor (beta chain) is drawn from a study of cytomegalovirus exposure and HLA in healthy donors. Overall study findings and caveats: A later analysis linked a missense variant in DCLRE1C to the trimming of TCR beta V and J genes. In an earlier analysis, most TCR beta V segments were productive about 87% or about 30% of the time.

The primer mix had 60 Vbeta and 13 Jbeta primers. Generated by immunoSEQ multiplex PCR, the TCRdb table keeps only in-frame clones and is missing some. This table has approximately 160,000 clones, approximately 78% appearing once. The CDR3 extends over 11 amino acids. V was trimmed by 8 bases and J by 3 bases, leaving 7 bases between them. Germline loops: CDR1 ENHRY, CDR2 SYGVKD. Note on this clone: The antigen remains unidentified.

The source material was PBMCs. The V call is TRBV10-3, the J call TRBJ1-2; D gene uncertain. This sequence was found in a girl aged 2-9 years in good health and CMV-seropositive. The CDR3 DNA reads as TGTGCCATCGGGGAGGACTATGGCTACACCTTC. This sequence encodes CAIGEDYGYTF.